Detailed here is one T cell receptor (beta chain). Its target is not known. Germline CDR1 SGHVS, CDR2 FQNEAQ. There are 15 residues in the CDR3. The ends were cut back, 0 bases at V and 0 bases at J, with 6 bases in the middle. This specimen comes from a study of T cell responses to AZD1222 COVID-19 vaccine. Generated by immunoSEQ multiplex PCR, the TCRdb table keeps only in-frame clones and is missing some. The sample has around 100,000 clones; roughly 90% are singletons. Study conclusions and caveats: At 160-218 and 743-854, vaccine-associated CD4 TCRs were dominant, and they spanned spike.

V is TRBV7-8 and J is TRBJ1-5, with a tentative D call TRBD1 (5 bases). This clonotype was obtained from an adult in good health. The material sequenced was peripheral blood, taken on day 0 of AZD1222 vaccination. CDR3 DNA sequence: TGTGCCAGCAGCTTAGCTAGGGGTAGCAATCAGCCCCAGCATTTT. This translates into CASSLARGSNQPQHF. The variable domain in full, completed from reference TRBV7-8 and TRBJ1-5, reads GAGVSQSPRYKVAKRGQDVALRCDPISGHVSLFWYQQALGQGPEFLTYFQNEAQLDKSGLPSDRFFAERPEGSVSTLKIQRTQQEDSAVYLCASSLARGSNQPQHFGDGTRLSIL.